The 18 T cell receptor beta chains presented below share a single source sample, sequenced in a study of human thymus T cells. TCRdb's table, derived via immunoSEQ multiplex PCR, lists solely in-frame clones and lacks some. The data contain just over 45,000 clones, about 95% of them singletons. The sample comprised blood. The receptor set was obtained from a girl in the first two years of life with a congenital heart defect but otherwise immunologically healthy.

The CDR3 is CASASGALYEQYF. CDR3 coding DNA: TGCGCCAGCGCTAGCGGAGCTTTATACGAGCAGTACTTC. The rearrangement uses TRBV10-2 and TRBJ2-7; 7 bases align to TRBD2. From germline, CDR1 is WSHSY and CDR2 SAAADI. The CDR3 loop spans 13 amino acids. The junction had 8 bases not matched to a gene; V was cut back by 8 bases and J by 4 bases.

CDR3 region: CASSRQEGTGELFF. The CDR3 DNA sequence: TGCGCCAGCAGCCGGCAGGAGGGGACCGGGGAGCTGTTTTTT. This rearrangement joins TRBV4-1 to TRBJ2-2, with D perhaps TRBD2 (6 bases). From germline, CDR1 is MGHRA and CDR2 YSYEKL. The CDR3 length is 14 residues. Trimming removed 4 bases at V and 5 bases at J, with 11 bases between.

The CDR3 region is CASSFRQGVNQPQHF. In nucleotides, the CDR3 is TGTGCCAGCAGTTTTCGGCAGGGGGTGAATCAGCCCCAGCATTTT. The V and J genes are TRBV27 and TRBJ1-5, with 7 bases fitting TRBD1. Per germline, CDR1 MNHEY and CDR2 SMNVEV (reference sequence). CDR3 length: 15 residues. The V gene end was trimmed by 3 bases and the J gene end by 4 bases; junction bases not matched to a gene: 6.

The gene calls are TRBV29-1 and TRBJ2-3; TRBD1 agrees at 8 bases. This CDR3 region has 14 residues. Germline V gives CDR1 SQVTM, CDR2 ANQGSEA. Germline trimming cut 4 bases from V and 4 bases from J; bases unmatched to any gene: 7. The DNA for the CDR3 is TGCAGCGTTGTGATTTCAGGGGGCGCAGATACGCAGTATTTT. It yields the protein CSVVISGGADTQYF.

The chain employs TRBV19 and TRBJ1-2, with D perhaps matching TRBD1 (5 bases). Germline V gene data show CDR1 as LNHDA and CDR2 as SQIVND (reference sequence). CDR3 size: 15 residues. V was pared by 4 bases and J by 3 bases, with 15 bases between. Here the CDR3 DNA reads TGTGCCAGTAGTACACCGGGACTCCCATACTATGGCTACACCTTC. Translated, it gives CASSTPGLPYYGYTF.

On this clone itself: The sample has other DNA sequences that encode this CDR3 too. The chain combines TRBV9 with TRBJ2-7, with TRBD1 matching over 10 bases. The CDR3 runs to 14 residues. V was clipped by 2 bases and J by 2 bases; unmatched bases: 1. From germline, CDR1 is SGDLS and CDR2 YYNGEE. CDR3 bases: TGTGCCAGCAGCGTCGGGACAGGGGCCTACGAGCAGTACTTC. It is translated as CASSVGTGAYEQYF.

V is TRBV2 and J is TRBJ2-1; tentative D call: TRBD2 (5 bases). Germline CDR1 SNHLY, CDR2 FYNNEI. Trimming left V 11 bases short and J 6 bases short, with 20 bases between. The CDR3 covers 14 residues. CDR3 sequence reads: CAGEGGGGSNEQFF. The DNA for the CDR3 is TGTGCCGGCGAAGGAGGCGGAGGCAGCAATGAGCAGTTCTTC. Full variable domain (outside the CDR3, taken from reference TRBV2 and TRBJ2-1): EPEVTQTPSHQVTQMGQEVILRCVPISNHLYFYWYRQILGQKVEFLVSFYNNEISEKSEIFDDQFSVERPDGSNFTLKIRSTKLEDSAMYFCAGEGGGGSNEQFFGPGTRLTVL.

This chain links TRBV28 with TRBJ1-5, with 8 nucleotides matching TRBD1. V was clipped by 8 bases and J by 4 bases; unmatched bases: 13. This CDR3 has 16 amino acids. Germline V lookup: CDR1 MDHEN, CDR2 SYDVKM. CDR3 sequence: CASGVGAGGLNQPQHF. In DNA form, the CDR3 reads TGTGCCAGCGGGGTCGGGGCAGGGGGCTTAAATCAGCCCCAGCATTTT.

The gene calls are TRBV6-5 and TRBJ2-6; no clear D. Between the trimmed V and J ends, which lost 2 bases and 3 bases, there was a span of 8 bases. The germline V gene has CDR1 MNHEY and CDR2 SVGAGI. The CDR3 totals 15 residues. CDR3: CASSYRGNGANVLTF. CDR3 nucleotide sequence: TGTGCCAGCAGTTACCGAGGAAATGGGGCCAACGTCCTGACTTTC.

The V and J genes are TRBV2 and TRBJ2-2; D ambiguous. In germline, CDR1 is SNHLY, CDR2 FYNNEI. The CDR3 runs to 15 residues. V lost 4 bases and J lost 2, with 11 bases in between. The CDR3 is CASSGEWLNTGELFF. The CDR3 nucleotides are TGTGCCAGCAGTGGAGAGTGGCTAAACACCGGGGAGCTGTTTTTT.

The chain couples TRBV7-2 to TRBJ1-1; a possible D gene is TRBD1 (6 bases). Germline V gene sequence: CDR1 SGHTA, CDR2 FQGNSA. CDR3 length: 13 residues. The germline V and J ends were trimmed by 1 base and 10 bases, with 13 bases remaining between them. CDR3 sequence reads: CASSLGMRGGAFF. CDR3 sequence (DNA): TGTGCCAGCAGCTTAGGGATGCGAGGGGGAGCTTTCTTT.

The rearrangement joins TRBV5-6 to TRBJ2-2, with 11 bases lining up with TRBD2. The CDR3 is made up of 18 amino acids. The germline V gene encodes CDR1 SGHDT and CDR2 YYEEEE. Trimming took 4 bases from V and 5 from J; bases not matched to a gene: 13. CDR3 sequence reads: CASSRGLAGVVRTGELFF. Here the CDR3 DNA reads TGTGCCAGCAGCAGAGGACTAGCGGGCGTAGTTAGAACCGGGGAGCTGTTTTTT.

The V call is TRBV27, the J call TRBJ2-2; the D gene is possibly TRBD1 (6 bases). This CDR3 is built from 15 residues. Germline CDR1 reads MNHEY; CDR2 reads SMNVEV (reference sequence). V was clipped by 9 bases and J by 3 bases, with 17 bases between them. The CDR3, as DNA: TGTGCCAGGCCCCACAGGGATCGAGACACCGGGGAGCTGTTTTTT. Its protein product is CARPHRDRDTGELFF.

The chain links TRBV7-6 to TRBJ2-1; D gene unclear. Germline V gene sequence: CDR1 SGHVS, CDR2 FNYEAQ. CDR3 length: 13 amino acids. Deletions cut 2 bases from V and 6 bases from J, with 8 bases between. In DNA, the CDR3 is TGTGCCAGCAGCTTATTAACCTTCAATGAGCAGTTCTTC. The encoded protein is CASSLLTFNEQFF.

This clone occurred once. The chain uses TRBV4-1 and TRBJ1-3, with 9 positions matching TRBD1. The germline gives CDR1 MGHRA, CDR2 YSYEKL. This CDR3 region has 14 residues. Trimming removed 2 bases from V and 7 bases from J; junction bases left unmatched: 3. CDR3 residues: CASSQKTGGNTIYF. CDR3 sequence (DNA): TGCGCCAGCAGCCAAAAGACAGGGGGTAACACCATATATTTT.

The rearrangement joins TRBV7-2 to TRBJ2-7; 12 nucleotides match TRBD2. CDR3 size: 14 residues. Trimming removed 2 bases from V and 4 bases from J; junction bases left unmatched: 0. Germline-derived CDR1 and CDR2 are SGHTA and FQGNSA. The CDR3 DNA follows: TGTGCCAGCAGCTTACTAGCGGGAGGGTACGAGCAGTACTTC. Translating it yields CASSLLAGGYEQYF.

The CDR3 loop is CASSLAPLAGGNIQYF. The CDR3, as DNA: TGTGCCAGCAGCTTGGCCCCACTAGCGGGAGGAAACATTCAGTACTTC. This chain links TRBV5-6 with TRBJ2-4; 12 bases match TRBD2. The length of the CDR3 is 16 residues. Trimming at V came to 0 bases and at J to 6 bases, leaving 4 bases not matched to a gene. In germline, CDR1 is SGHDT, CDR2 YYEEEE. Based on the CDR3 plus reference TRBV5-6 and TRBJ2-4, the full variable domain is DAGVTQSPTHLIKTRGQQVTLRCSPKSGHDTVSWYQQALGQGPQFIFQYYEEEERQRGNFPDRFSGHQFPNYSSELNVNALLLGDSALYLCASSLAPLAGGNIQYFGAGTRLSVL.

V is TRBV5-4 and J is TRBJ2-7; D perhaps matches TRBD2 (7 bases). Deletions cut 4 bases from V and 6 bases from J, with 14 bases between. The CDR3 runs 13 residues. The germline V gene has CDR1 SGHNT and CDR2 YYREEE (reference sequence). The CDR3 reads CASSHRGGSEQYF. The CDR3 bases are TGTGCCAGCAGCCACCGCGGGGGCTCCGAGCAGTACTTC.